These 10 T cell receptor beta chains were all obtained from the same sample, sequenced in a study of blood T cell repertoires in COVID-19. Here immunoSEQ multiplex PCR was the method, and the copy in TCRdb shows in-frame clones only, minus some. The data contain approximately 35,000 clones, 70% to 85% of them singletons. The sequenced material came from peripheral blood. Receptors originate from a human donor in a cohort sampled during active COVID-19.

The rearrangement joins TRBV24-1 to TRBJ2-7; D is ambiguous. V was clipped by 9 bases and J by 4 bases, with 9 bases between them. There are 11 residues in the CDR3. CDR1 KGHDR and CDR2 SFDVKD come from the germline V gene. CDR3 residues: CATSREYEQYF. The DNA of the CDR3 is TGTGCCACCTCCCGAGAGTACGAGCAGTACTTC.

This rearrangement joins TRBV11-2 to TRBJ2-1, with a possible D match to TRBD1 (6 bases). The CDR3 length is 15 residues. Germline CDR1 and CDR2: SGHAT and FQNNGV. The germline V and J ends were trimmed by 5 bases and 6 bases, with 17 bases remaining between them. CDR3 residues: CASSVQGPLANEQFF. CDR3 in DNA: TGTGCCAGCAGCGTTCAGGGGCCCCTAGCCAATGAGCAGTTCTTC.

This clone came up a few times. The gene calls are TRBV4-1 and TRBJ2-1, with 8 bases identical to TRBD2. The CDR3 is 15 residues long. J was trimmed by 2 bases and V by 4 bases; bases with no gene match: 4. In germline, CDR1 is MGHRA, CDR2 YSYEKL. The CDR3, as DNA: TGCGCCAGCAGCCCGAGCGGGGGCACCTACAATGAGCAGTTCTTC. Translation: CASSPSGGTYNEQFF.

The V call is TRBV19, the J call TRBJ2-2; the D gene is possibly TRBD2 (6 bases). Deletions cut 6 bases from V and 4 bases from J, with 15 bases between. This CDR3 has 15 residues. CDR1 is LNHDA, CDR2 SQIVND, per germline (reference sequence). DNA for the CDR3: TGTGCCAGTAGCACCCGGGGGAAGGGCACCGGGGAGCTGTTTTTT. Its protein is CASSTRGKGTGELFF.

The chain has TRBV3-1 (or the pseudogene TRBV3-2) and TRBJ2-2; 9 nucleotides agree with TRBD1. J gave up 7 bases and V 7 bases, and 7 bases lay outside the gene matches. Germline CDR1 reads LGHDT; CDR2 reads YNNKEL (reference sequence). CDR3 length: 14 amino acids. The CDR3 protein is CASKYRGQSGELFF. The CDR3 nucleotides are TGTGCCAGCAAATACAGGGGGCAAAGCGGGGAGCTGTTTTTT.

The CDR3 region is CASSPPLAGGIPGELFF. CDR3 bases: TGTGCCAGCTCACCACCCCTAGCGGGGGGGATTCCCGGGGAGCTGTTTTTT. The chain couples TRBV18 to TRBJ2-2; 12 bases align to TRBD2. The CDR3 has 17 amino acids. The germline CDR1 and CDR2 sequences are KGHSH and LQKENI. The V segment lost 0 bases and the J segment 6 bases; nucleotides outside the gene matches: 5.

V gene TRBV5-1 combines with J gene TRBJ2-5; 7 nucleotides line up with TRBD1. From germline, CDR1 is SGHRS and CDR2 YFSETQ. CDR3 length equals 12 residues. V lost 4 bases and J lost 5; bases outside the gene matches: 2. CDR3 sequence (DNA): TGCGCCAGCAGCAGGGGGCGTGAGACCCAGTACTTC. This codes for CASSRGRETQYF.

This chain links TRBV19 with TRBJ2-7, with TRBD2 matching 7 bases. The trim removed 2 bases at V and 1 base at J, leaving 5 bases unmatched. CDR1 and CDR2 from the germline V gene are LNHDA and SQIVND (reference sequence). CDR3 length equals 15 residues. In DNA, the CDR3 is TGTGCCAGTAGTATATCCTCTAGCGGTTCCTACGAGCAGTACTTC. This gives the protein CASSISSSGSYEQYF.

This clone was observed a few times. This rearrangement joins TRBV7-6 to TRBJ1-5; 8 nucleotides align to TRBD1. The ends lost 0 bases at V and 7 bases at J; junction bases unmatched: 8. The germline gives CDR1 SGHVS, CDR2 FNYEAQ. This CDR3 is 16 amino acids long. In DNA form, the CDR3 reads TGTGCCAGCAGCTTAGCGCCGGACAGGGCGGGACAGCCCCAGCATTTT. This sequence encodes CASSLAPDRAGQPQHF.

This clone came up a few times. For the CDR3, the DNA is TGCGCCAGCAGCCCCGGCCAGGGGGGCGAAAAACTGTTTTTT. This gives the protein CASSPGQGGEKLFF. The gene calls are TRBV4-1 and TRBJ1-4; 7 bases align to TRBD1. The CDR3 extends over 14 amino acids. CDR1 and CDR2 from the germline V gene are MGHRA and YSYEKL. V was clipped by 4 bases and J by 8 bases; unmatched bases: 7.